A single sample is the source of the 5 T cell receptor beta chains below, sequenced in a study of blood T cell repertoires in COVID-19. TCRdb's table, derived via immunoSEQ multiplex PCR, lists solely in-frame clones and lacks some. The sample holds some 45,000 clones; approximately 80% are singletons and the top ten take about 14%. Sequencing input: peripheral blood. The origin of the receptors is a human donor in a cohort sampled during active COVID-19.

V is TRBV5-1 and J is TRBJ1-2, with TRBD1 matching 9 bases. Germline V gene sequence: CDR1 SGHRS, CDR2 YFSETQ. The CDR3 runs 13 residues. Germline trimming cut 3 bases from V and 14 bases from J; bases unmatched to any gene: 11. Here the CDR3 reads CASSSGTGILQTF. The CDR3 DNA sequence: TGCGCCAGCAGCTCCGGGACAGGGATCTTGCAAACCTTC.

The chain has TRBV11-2 and TRBJ2-7; TRBD2 aligns across 7 bases. CDR1 is SGHAT and CDR2 is FQNNGV in the germline V gene. The J segment lost 6 bases and the V segment lost 5 bases, leaving 16 bases of the junction unmatched. CDR3 size: 16 residues. The CDR3 bases are TGTGCCAGCAGCCTAGCCGGGGCGGGAGTAAGGGCCGAGCAGTACTTC. As protein: CASSLAGAGVRAEQYF. The whole variable domain, filled in from reference TRBV11-2 and TRBJ2-7, reads EAGVAQSPRYKIIEKRQSVAFWCNPISGHATLYWYQQILGQGPKLLIQFQNNGVVDDSQLPKDRFSAERLKGVDSTLKIQPAKLEDSAVYLCASSLAGAGVRAEQYFGPGTRLTVT.

This clone was counted a single time. The J gene is TRBJ1-2, the V gene TRBV5-1, with D unclear. The length of the CDR3 is 15 residues. Germline CDR1 SGHRS, CDR2 YFSETQ. V was cut by 5 bases and J by 3 bases, with 17 bases left in between. CDR3 DNA sequence: TGCGCCAGCAGTTATGGAGGGAAGAAGGACTATGGCTACACCTTC. Protein product: CASSYGGKKDYGYTF.

The chain recombines TRBV21-1 with TRBJ1-2; the table's D call TRBD1 went unverified against the DNA. TRBV21-1 constitutes a pseudogene. CDR3 size: 18 residues. The CDR3 spells CASSRYRDTALRRRGYTF. Written as DNA, the CDR3 is TGTGCCAGCAGCAGGTACCGGGACACCGCCCTCCGGAGACGTGGCTACACCTTC.

The chain uses TRBV3-1 (or the pseudogene TRBV3-2) and TRBJ2-7; maybe TRBD2 (6 bases). Trimming took off 0 bases at V and 4 bases at J, with 10 bases between the two ends. The CDR3 totals 14 residues. Germline V gene lookup returns CDR1 LGHDT and CDR2 YNNKEL (reference sequence). The DNA for the CDR3 is TGTGCCAGCAGCCAAGATAGGGGAGGATACGAGCAGTACTTC. Translating it yields CASSQDRGGYEQYF.